The rows below give T cell receptor beta chains drawn from one sample of a study of blood T cell repertoires in COVID-19. Generated by immunoSEQ multiplex PCR, the TCRdb table keeps only in-frame clones and is missing some. The sample has 200,000 to 250,000 clones, 90% seen once. The sequencing input was peripheral blood. The receptors stem from a man aged 25-45 years with COVID-19, enrolled during active disease. Each CDR3 is given with its conserved first and last residue. The D gene is left open where the match is weak. Clone size is not always given. Where it is, it says once, few, many or a class for expanded clones.

j_call | clone_size | v_call | d_call | cdr3_nt | cdr3_aa
TRBJ2-7 | few | TRBV9 | - | TGTGCCAGCAGCGTAAAAAGTTACAGCTACGAGCAGTACTTC | CASSVKSYSYEQYF
TRBJ1-4 | - | TRBV19 | - | TGTGCCAGTAGTATGGGGCTACAACGCTATAATGAAAAACTGTTTTTT | CASSMGLQRYNEKLFF
TRBJ2-1 | few | TRBV7-2 | - | TGTGCCAGCAGCTTAGCGCAGTGGGCTAATGAGCAGTTCTTC | CASSLAQWANEQFF
TRBJ2-1 | - | TRBV15 | - | TGTGCCACCAGTCGTGAGAGGGTCAGAAACAATGAGCAGTTCTTC | CATSRERVRNNEQFF
TRBJ1-5 | - | TRBV6-5 | - | TGTGCCAGCAGTCCAGTGGGCGTTAAACAACAGCCCCAGCATTTT | CASSPVGVKQQPQHF
TRBJ1-2 | - | TRBV27 | - | TGTGCCAGCAGTTTAGGGGGGATCTATGGCTACACCTTC | CASSLGGIYGYTF
TRBJ1-4 | - | TRBV5-8 | - | TGTGCCAGCAGCATAGGGGGTCCACTTAATGAAAAACTGTTTTTT | CASSIGGPLNEKLFF
TRBJ2-2 | - | TRBV5-1 | TRBD2 | TGCGCCAGCAGCTTGGTTTCTAGCGGGAACACCGGGGAGCTGTTTTTT | CASSLVSSGNTGELFF
TRBJ1-5 | - | TRBV4-3 | TRBD1 | TGCGCCAGCAGCCAAGATTGGGGACAGGGGGTCTTCAGCAATCAGCCCCAGCATTTT | CASSQDWGQGVFSNQPQHF
TRBJ1-1 | once | TRBV19 | - | TGTGCCAGTAGTATTCTCCAAGGGGCGGGACCTGGATTGGCTTTCTTT | CASSILQGAGPGLAFF
TRBJ2-1 | - | TRBV7-6 | - | TGTGCCAGCAGCCCCCATCCAGCAGGCGCCTACAATGAGCAGTTCTTC | CASSPHPAGAYNEQFF
TRBJ1-1 | - | TRBV6-6 | - | TGTGCCAGCAGCACCGACAGAGTCAGCAAAAACACTGAAGCTTTCTTT | CASSTDRVSKNTEAFF
TRBJ1-2 | once | TRBV2 | - | TGTGCCAGCAGTGAAAGGTCCGGGCAGGGGCTCTATGGCTACACCTTC | CASSERSGQGLYGYTF
TRBJ1-5 | - | TRBV5-6 | - | TGTGCCAGCAGCGCGGGGTGGCAGCCCCAGCATTTT | CASSAGWQPQHF
TRBJ1-2 | few | TRBV27 | - | TGTGCCAGCAGTTCGGGCTATGGCTACACCTTC | CASSSGYGYTF
TRBJ2-7 | - | TRBV7-8 | TRBD2 | TGTGCCAGCAGCTTAAGAGGACTAGCATCGGGCGAGCAGTACTTC | CASSLRGLASGEQYF
TRBJ1-1 | - | TRBV7-3 | - | TGTGCCAGCAGCTTACGGGCGGGGCTGGACACTGAAGCTTTCTTT | CASSLRAGLDTEAFF
TRBJ2-7 | - | TRBV7-3 | - | TGTGCCAGCAGCTTAACGGAGGGATCGACCTACGAGCAGTACTTC | CASSLTEGSTYEQYF
TRBJ1-1 | few | TRBV3-1/TRBV3-2 | TRBD1 | TGTGCCAGCAGCCAAGACCGCGGGACAGGGGGCCACTACACTGAAGCTTTCTTT | CASSQDRGTGGHYTEAFF
TRBJ2-3 | - | TRBV5-6 | TRBD2 | TGTGCCAGCAGCAAGTGGACTAGCGGGAGTTCGAATACGCAGTATTTT | CASSKWTSGSSNTQYF
TRBJ2-1 | - | TRBV6-5 | - | TGTGCCAGTGGAGACAGCTCCTACAATGAGCAGTTCTTC | CASGDSSYNEQFF
TRBJ2-1 | - | TRBV24-1 | - | TGTGCCACCACACAGAACTCCTACAATGAGCAGTTCTTC | CATTQNSYNEQFF
TRBJ2-1 | - | TRBV19 | - | TGTGCCAGTAGTATGAGCGGCAATGAGCAGTTCTTC | CASSMSGNEQFF
TRBJ1-6 | - | TRBV27 | TRBD1 | TGTGCCAGCAGACCGGGACAGATGAATTCACCCCTCCACTTT | CASRPGQMNSPLHF
TRBJ2-1 | - | TRBV5-1 | - | TGCGCCAGCAGCTTGGACTCCTCCCCGACTTACAATGAGCAGTTCTTC | CASSLDSSPTYNEQFF
TRBJ1-1 | - | TRBV7-2 | - | TGTGCCAGCAGACTAGGGATGAACACTGAAGCTTTCTTT | CASRLGMNTEAFF
TRBJ1-1 | - | TRBV30 | - | TGTGCCTGGAGTGGCCCGGACAGGAACACTGAAGCTTTCTTT | CAWSGPDRNTEAFF
TRBJ2-3 | - | TRBV5-1 | - | TGCGCCAGCAGCTTGGTTTCAGTCACAGATACGCAGTATTTT | CASSLVSVTDTQYF
TRBJ2-5 | once | TRBV27 | TRBD1 | TGTGCCAGCAGTTTCCGACAGGGGGAGACCCAGTACTTC | CASSFRQGETQYF
TRBJ1-1 | - | TRBV7-3 | - | TGTGCCAGCAGCTTCCGACAGCGAGTTTCCTACACTGAAGCTTTCTTT | CASSFRQRVSYTEAFF
TRBJ1-2 | - | TRBV7-2 | TRBD1 | TGTGCCAGCAGCTTAGTGGTGACAGGGGGTAACTATGGCTACACCTTC | CASSLVVTGGNYGYTF
TRBJ1-1 | - | TRBV5-1 | TRBD1 | TGCGCCAGCAGCTGGACAGGCCTATCGGTTGACACTGAAGCTTTCTTT | CASSWTGLSVDTEAFF
TRBJ2-2 | - | TRBV10-3 | TRBD1 | TGTGCCATCGGACAGGGGGGGCCCACCGGGGAGCTGTTTTTT | CAIGQGGPTGELFF
TRBJ2-2 | - | TRBV7-9 | - | TGTGCCAGCAGCTTAGGGACAGCCGGGGAGCTGTTTTTT | CASSLGTAGELFF
TRBJ2-7 | - | TRBV6-5 | - | TGTGCCAGCAGCGACAGGATAGCCGAGCAGTACTTC | CASSDRIAEQYF
TRBJ1-2 | few | TRBV6-5 | TRBD1 | TGTGCCAGCATCCTAACAGGGGCGTATGGCTACACCTTC | CASILTGAYGYTF
TRBJ1-6 | - | TRBV4-1 | - | TGCGCCAGCAGCCATATCAGGGATGCCTATAATTCACCCCTCCACTTT | CASSHIRDAYNSPLHF
TRBJ1-2 | - | TRBV12-3/TRBV12-4 | TRBD1 | TGTGCCAGCAGGCCGGGGACAGCCTATGGCTACACCTTC | CASRPGTAYGYTF
TRBJ2-1 | - | TRBV2 | - | TGTGCCAGCAGTGAAGCGTTTGCAACGAGTGAGCAGTTCTTC | CASSEAFATSEQFF
TRBJ2-7 | - | TRBV10-1 | TRBD1 | TGCGCCAGCACCCGCCTGACAGGGTCGGGCCACGAGCAGTACTTC | CASTRLTGSGHEQYF
TRBJ2-1 | - | TRBV7-3 | TRBD2 | TGTGCCAGCAGCTTACCCGCTAGCGGCTACAATGAGCAGTTCTTC | CASSLPASGYNEQFF
TRBJ1-2 | - | TRBV25-1 | - | TGTGCCAGCATAGTAGAGCGGGGAAATGGCTACACCTTC | CASIVERGNGYTF
TRBJ1-1 | - | TRBV11-2 | - | TGTGCCAGCAGCCCTGTGCAGGGTGTGGATGAAGCTTTCTTT | CASSPVQGVDEAFF
TRBJ1-2 | once | TRBV5-1 | - | TGCGCCAGCAGCTTGGGGCAGAATAACTATGGCTACACCTTC | CASSLGQNNYGYTF
TRBJ2-7 | - | TRBV7-2 | - | TGTGCCAGCAGCTCCTTTGACAGGTTCTACGAGCAGTACTTC | CASSSFDRFYEQYF
TRBJ1-1 | - | TRBV28 | - | TGTGCCAGCACGTCGCTCCGGGGGAACACTGAAGCTTTCTTT | CASTSLRGNTEAFF
TRBJ1-2 | few | TRBV30 | TRBD1 | TGTGCCTGGAGTTGGGACAGGGGGCCATTCACTGGCTACACCTTC | CAWSWDRGPFTGYTF